The source of this TCR beta chain is a study of regulatory dendritic cells for organ transplantation (dated by TCRdb to about 2017). The study in broad terms: Sorted naive and memory CD4+ and CD8+ T cells had their TCRbeta repertoires sequenced both before and after allostimulation with either regulatory or mature dendritic cells.

Beyond this particular receptor, the publication reports: Of the resting subsets, memory CD8+ T cells had the largest number of alloreactive TCR clonotypes. Allostimulation expanded memory CD8+ clones in both subjects, but regulatory dendritic cells appeared to induce more limited expansion than mature dendritic cells. Only a couple of subjects were sequenced, and the authors noted considerable between-individual heterogeneity in the alloreactive memory CD8+ T cell pool. Naive CD4+ and CD8+ T cells showed highly diverse repertoires, whereas memory cells were less diverse and memory CD8+ cells were the most oligoclonal.

FACS was used to sort CD4+ or CD8+ cells into naive T cells (CD45RA+) and memory T cells (CD45RO+). T cells for TCR sequencing came from two healthy control subjects. Unstimulated sorted T cell subsets served as baseline controls for the mixed lymphocyte reactions. Genomic DNA was extracted with the Qiagen DNeasy Blood & Tissue Kit. The TCRbeta CDR3 regions were amplified in a multiplexed two-step PCR with Vbeta-specific forward primers and Jbeta-specific reverse primers. TCRbeta libraries were sequenced on an Illumina instrument through the immunoSEQ service. The original methods were these. V, D and J genes were assigned using IMGT annotation, and counts were corrected for multiplex PCR bias using synthetic CDR3 analogues. The immunoSEQ Analyzer calculated repertoire clonality as one minus the normalized Shannon entropy. Whether a clone counted as expanded was decided by Fisher's exact test with Benjamini-Hochberg false discovery rate control and a two-tailed cutoff of P<0.01. Imported from immuneACCESS, the table was reduced by TCRdb to in-frame sequences with V and J called. These copies leave out some clones; in studies compared against another copy, an unresolved V gene accounts for under half, and the cause of the remainder is not known. Clone size and V and J calls were adopted from that table, with D and trimming inferred from the DNA. This sample gives 35,000 to 40,000 clones in total; 75% to 95% of them show up just once. In total, the top ten clones hold around 0.12% of the sample.

On this clone: Its antigen remains undetermined. Sequence at one end of the junction differs from germline and may be a read error.

This sequence was found in a human donor in good health. Input material: naive CD8+ T cells from blood. The cell subset or site label on this specimen signifies: CD45RA+ naive T cells.

The nucleotide sequence reads TGTGCTAGCAGCTTGGCGGAGAGCACAGATACGCAGTATTTT. Translated, it reads CASSLAESTDTQYF. The sequence is built from TRBV7-7 and TRBJ2-3; there is no confident call for the D gene. The CDR3, from cysteine to phenylalanine, totals 14 residues. Only the CDR3 part of the read is kept: 42 bases, read in frame from the first base. Taken from the germline V gene (reference sequence), the CDR1 and CDR2 loops are SSHAT and FNYEAQ.